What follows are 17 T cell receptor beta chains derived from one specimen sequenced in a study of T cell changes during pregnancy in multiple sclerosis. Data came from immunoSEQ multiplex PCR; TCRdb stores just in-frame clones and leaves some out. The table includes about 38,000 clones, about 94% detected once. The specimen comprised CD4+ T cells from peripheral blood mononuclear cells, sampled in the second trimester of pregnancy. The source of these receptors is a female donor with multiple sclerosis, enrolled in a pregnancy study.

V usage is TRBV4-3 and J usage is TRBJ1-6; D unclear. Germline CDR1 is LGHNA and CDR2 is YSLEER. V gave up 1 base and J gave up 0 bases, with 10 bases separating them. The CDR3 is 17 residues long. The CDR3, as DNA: TGCGCCAGCAGCCAAGGCGACCGGAGCTCCTATAATTCACCCCTCCACTTT. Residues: CASSQGDRSSYNSPLHF.

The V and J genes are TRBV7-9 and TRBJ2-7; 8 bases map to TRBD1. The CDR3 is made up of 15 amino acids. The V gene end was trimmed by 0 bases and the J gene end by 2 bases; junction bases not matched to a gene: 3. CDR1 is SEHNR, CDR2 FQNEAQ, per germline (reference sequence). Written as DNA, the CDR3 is TGTGCCAGCAGCTTAGCGGGACAGGCCACCTACGAGCAGTACTTC. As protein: CASSLAGQATYEQYF.

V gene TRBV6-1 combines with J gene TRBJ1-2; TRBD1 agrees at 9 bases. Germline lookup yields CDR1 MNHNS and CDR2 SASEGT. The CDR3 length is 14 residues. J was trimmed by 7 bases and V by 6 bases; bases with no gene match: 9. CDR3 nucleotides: TGTGCCAGCAGCCAGACAGGGGGTCTGGGTGGCTACACCTTC. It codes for CASSQTGGLGGYTF.

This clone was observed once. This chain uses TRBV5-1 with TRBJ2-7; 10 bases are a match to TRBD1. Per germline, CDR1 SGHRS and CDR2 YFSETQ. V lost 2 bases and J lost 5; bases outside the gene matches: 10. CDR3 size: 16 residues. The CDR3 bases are TGCGCCAGCAGCTTCTCGCCCGGGACAGGGGACAACGAGCAGTACTTC. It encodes CASSFSPGTGDNEQYF.

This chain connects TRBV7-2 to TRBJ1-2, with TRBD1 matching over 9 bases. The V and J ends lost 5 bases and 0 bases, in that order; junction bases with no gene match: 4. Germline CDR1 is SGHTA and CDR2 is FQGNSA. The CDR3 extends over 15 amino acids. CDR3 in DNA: TGTGCCAGCAGCCCCGGGACAGGGCCTAACTATGGCTACACCTTC. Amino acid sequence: CASSPGTGPNYGYTF.

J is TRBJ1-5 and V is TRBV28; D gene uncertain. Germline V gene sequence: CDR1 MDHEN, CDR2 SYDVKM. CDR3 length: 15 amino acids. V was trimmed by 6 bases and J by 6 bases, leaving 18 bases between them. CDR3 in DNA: TGTGCCAGCAGCCCGCCGGGCCCGGGGAGTCAGCCCCAGCATTTT. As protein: CASSPPGPGSQPQHF.

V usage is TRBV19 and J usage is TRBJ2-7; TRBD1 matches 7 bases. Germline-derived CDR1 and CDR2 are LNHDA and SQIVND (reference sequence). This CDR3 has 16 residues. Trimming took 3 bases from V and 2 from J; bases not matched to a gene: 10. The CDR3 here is CASSITRGIVPYEQYF. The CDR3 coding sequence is TGTGCCAGTAGTATTACCAGGGGGATTGTTCCCTACGAGCAGTACTTC.

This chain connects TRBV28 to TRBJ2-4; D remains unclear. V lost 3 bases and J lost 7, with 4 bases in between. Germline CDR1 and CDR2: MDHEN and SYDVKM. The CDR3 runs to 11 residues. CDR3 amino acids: CASSFENIQYF. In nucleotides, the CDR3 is TGTGCCAGCAGTTTTGAGAACATTCAGTACTTC.

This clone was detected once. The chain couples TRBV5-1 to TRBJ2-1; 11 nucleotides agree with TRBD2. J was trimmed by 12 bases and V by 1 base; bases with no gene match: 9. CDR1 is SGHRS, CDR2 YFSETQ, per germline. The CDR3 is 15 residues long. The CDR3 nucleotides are TGCGCCAGCAGCTTGTGGGTAGCGGGAGGGCTAGGGCAGTTCTTC. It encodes CASSLWVAGGLGQFF.

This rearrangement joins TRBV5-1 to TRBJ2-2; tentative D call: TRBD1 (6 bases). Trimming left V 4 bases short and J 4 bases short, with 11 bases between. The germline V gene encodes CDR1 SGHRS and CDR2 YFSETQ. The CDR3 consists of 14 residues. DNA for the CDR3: TGCGCCAGCAGCCGGACAGAACTCACCGGGGAGCTGTTTTTT. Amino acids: CASSRTELTGELFF.

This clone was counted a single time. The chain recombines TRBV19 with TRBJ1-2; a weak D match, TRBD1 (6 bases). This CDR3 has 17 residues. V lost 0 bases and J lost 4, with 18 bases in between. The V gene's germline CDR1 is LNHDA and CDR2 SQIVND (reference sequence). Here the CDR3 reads CASSIENRASVFYGYTF. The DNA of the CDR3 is TGTGCCAGTAGTATAGAAAACAGGGCAAGTGTTTTCTATGGCTACACCTTC.

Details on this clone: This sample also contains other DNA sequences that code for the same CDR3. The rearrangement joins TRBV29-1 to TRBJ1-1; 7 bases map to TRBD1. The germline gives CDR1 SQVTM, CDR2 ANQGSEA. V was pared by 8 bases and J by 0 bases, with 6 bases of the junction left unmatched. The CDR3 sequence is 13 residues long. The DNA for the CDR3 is TGCAGCTTTAGACAGGGACTGAACACTGAAGCTTTCTTT. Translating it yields CSFRQGLNTEAFF.

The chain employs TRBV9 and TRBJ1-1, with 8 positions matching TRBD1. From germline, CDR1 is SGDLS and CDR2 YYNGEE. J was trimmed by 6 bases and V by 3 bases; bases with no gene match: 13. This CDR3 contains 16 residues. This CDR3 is CASSGNRGAGNPEAFF. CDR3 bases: TGTGCCAGCAGCGGGAACAGGGGGGCTGGGAATCCTGAAGCTTTCTTT.

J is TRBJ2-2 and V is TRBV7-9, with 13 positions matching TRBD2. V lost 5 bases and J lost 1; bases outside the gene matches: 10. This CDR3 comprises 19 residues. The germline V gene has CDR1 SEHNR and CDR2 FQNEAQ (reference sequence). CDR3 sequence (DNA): TGTGCCAGCAGCGCCCGAACTAGCGGGGGGGCCAGGAACACCGGGGAGCTGTTTTTT. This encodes CASSARTSGGARNTGELFF. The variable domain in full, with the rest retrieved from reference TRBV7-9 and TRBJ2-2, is DTGVSQNPRHKITKRGQNVTFRCDPISEHNRLYWYRQTLGQGPEFLTYFQNEAQLEKSRLLSDRFSAERPKGSFSTLEIQRTEQGDSAMYLCASSARTSGGARNTGELFFGEGSRLTVL.

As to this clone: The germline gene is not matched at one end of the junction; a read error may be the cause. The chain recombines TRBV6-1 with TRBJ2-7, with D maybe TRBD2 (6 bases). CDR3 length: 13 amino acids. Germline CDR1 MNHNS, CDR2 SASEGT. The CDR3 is CASSEVVRGWESF. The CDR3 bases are TGTGCCAGCAGTGAAGTAGTCCGGGGGTGGGAATCCTTC.

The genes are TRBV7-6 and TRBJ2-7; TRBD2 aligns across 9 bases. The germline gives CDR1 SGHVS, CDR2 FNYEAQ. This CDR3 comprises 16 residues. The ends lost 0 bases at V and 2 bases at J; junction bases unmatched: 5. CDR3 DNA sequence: TGTGCCAGCAGCTTAGCGCAGGCTAGCGGGGCCTACGAGCAGTACTTC. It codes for CASSLAQASGAYEQYF.

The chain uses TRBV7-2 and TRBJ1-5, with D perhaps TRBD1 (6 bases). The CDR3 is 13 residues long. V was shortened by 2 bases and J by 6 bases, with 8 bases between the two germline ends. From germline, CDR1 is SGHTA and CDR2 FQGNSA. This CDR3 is CASSLNRAQPQHF. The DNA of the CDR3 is TGTGCCAGCAGCTTAAACAGGGCTCAGCCCCAGCATTTT.